A single sample gave rise to the 13 T cell receptor beta chains below, sequenced in a study of tumor-infiltrating lymphocytes in primary liver carcinoma. With a constant-region primer, TCR beta cDNA was made from approximately 520 ng of total RNA. Amplification in three nested multiplex PCR rounds with slightly modified ARM-PCR gave rise to TCR beta libraries. Use of TRBV1-TRBV30 forward primers with a C-beta reverse primer characterized the first two PCR rounds, which lasted about 9 cycles each. TCRdb used MiXCR to reprocess the multiplex PCR reads, holding one entry per CDR3 protein. The table records around 210,000 distinct CDR3 sequences, roughly two thirds of them present only once. The study extracted blood RNA from unsorted whole blood and also extracted germline DNA. Sequenced material: peripheral blood. These receptors were taken from a woman aged 55-75 years with primary liver carcinoma and hepatitis B virus infection.

Notes on this clonotype: Given a much more abundant clone one base away, this may be a read error. The conserved phenylalanine or tryptophan normally closing the CDR3 is absent here, so this likely arose from a read error. The V call is TRBV28, the J call TRBJ2-7, with D maybe TRBD2 (5 bases). This CDR3 is 17 amino acids long. Germline values: CDR1 MDHEN, CDR2 SYDVKM. Deletions cut 3 bases from V and 0 bases from J, with 18 bases between. CDR3 nucleotide sequence: TGTGCCAGCAGTTTCTTCCGGCTAGCCGAAGACTCCTACGAGCAGTACCTC. Residues: CASSFFRLAEDSYEQYL.

On this clonotype: Mismatch with germline at one junction end may stem from a read error. The chain recombines TRBV7-9 with TRBJ2-1; D ambiguous. This CDR3 is 10 amino acids long. Germline CDR1 is SEHNR and CDR2 is FQNEAQ (reference sequence). CDR3 loop: CVSSPRDTFF. In DNA form, the CDR3 reads TGTGTCAGCAGCCCGAGAGATACGTTCTTC. Looking up the rest from reference TRBV7-9 and TRBJ2-1 gives the full variable domain: DTGVSQNPRHKITKRGQNVTFRCDPISEHNRLYWYRQTLGQGPEFLTYFQNEAQLEKSRLLSDRFSAERPKGSFSTLEIQRTEQGDSAMYLCVSSPRDTFFGPGTRLTVL.

Turning to this clonotype: With a much larger clone just one base away, this may be a read error. The rearrangement links TRBV6-6 to TRBJ2-6; the D gene is possibly TRBD2 (6 bases). This CDR3 is 15 amino acids long. Germline CDR1 is MNHNY and CDR2 is SVGAGI (reference sequence). CDR3 loop: CASRSGDSVANVLTF. For the CDR3, the DNA is TGTGCCAGCCGCTCGGGGGACTCTGTGGCCAACGTCCTGACTTTC.

A few counts support this clonotype. This chain uses TRBV11-2 with TRBJ2-3; D unresolved. Trimming stripped 4 bases from V and 12 bases from J, with 11 bases between. CDR1 is SGHAT, CDR2 FQNNGV, per germline. The CDR3 sequence is 11 residues long. CDR3 protein: CASSSLGTQYF. In DNA form, the CDR3 reads TGTGCCAGCAGCTCATTAGGTACACAGTATTTT.

Turning to this clonotype: This CDR3 fails to terminate in the conserved phenylalanine or tryptophan, so it likely reflects a read error. V and J are TRBV5-1 and TRBJ2-1; D is ambiguous. The CDR3 totals 12 residues. Germline CDR1 SGHRS, CDR2 YFSETQ. Trimming removed 0 bases from V and 10 bases from J, with 8 bases in between. The CDR3 sequence is CASSLVGSEQFL. CDR3 DNA sequence: TGCGCCAGCAGCTTGGTGGGCAGCGAGCAGTTCCTC.

Concerning this clonotype itself: A clone one base away is much larger, so this may be a read error. The chain uses TRBV6-5 and TRBJ2-5; D unresolved. The CDR3 covers 15 residues. Looked up from germline, CDR1 is MNHEY and CDR2 is SVGAGI. Between the trimmed V and J ends, which lost 6 bases and 5 bases, there was a span of 19 bases. The CDR3 DNA sequence: TGTGCCAGCAGGTACGGTATAGGGATAGTGGAGACCCAGTACTTC. Protein: CASRYGIGIVETQYF.

Comments on this clonotype: A much larger clone sits a single nucleotide away, making a read error possible. This chain connects TRBV6-1 to TRBJ1-1; D unresolved. The V and J ends lost 5 bases and 2 bases respectively, with 9 bases between them. The CDR3 contains 13 residues. CDR1 is MNHNS and CDR2 is SASEGT in the germline V gene. As DNA, the CDR3 is TGTGCCAGCAGTCAACAGCCTAACACTGAAGCTTTCTTT. Translated: CASSQQPNTEAFF.

V is TRBV12-5 and J is TRBJ1-4; the D gene is possibly TRBD1 (5 bases). CDR3 length equals 16 residues. V gave up 2 bases and J gave up 5 bases, with 15 bases separating them. Germline CDR1 LGHNT, CDR2 FRNRAP. The CDR3 sequence: CASGLIPGDENEKLFF. The CDR3 bases are TGTGCTAGTGGTTTGATACCGGGGGACGAGAATGAAAAACTGTTTTTT.

This clonotype was recorded at least ten times. The chain is built from TRBV29-1 and TRBJ2-5, with D possibly TRBD1 on 5 matching bases. Trimming removed 4 bases at V and 5 bases at J, with 14 bases between. The germline CDR1 and CDR2 sequences are SQVTM and ANQGSEA. CDR3 length: 13 amino acids. CDR3 bases: TGCAGCGTTGTCACAGGCTTTAGGGAGACCCAGTACTTC. It codes for CSVVTGFRETQYF.

In its sample, this clonotype was seen a few times. A single base separates this from a much larger clone, so it may be a read error. The rearrangement links TRBV6-8 to TRBJ2-7; D ambiguous. This CDR3 contains 14 residues. The germline CDR1 and CDR2 sequences are MNHGY and SAAAGT. The CDR3 loop is CASSYSLDIYKQYF. The CDR3 coding sequence is TGTGCCAGCAGTTACTCGCTCGACATCTACAAGCAGTACTTC.

V usage is TRBV5-6 and J usage is TRBJ1-2; a weak D match, TRBD1 (6 bases). V lost 3 bases to trimming and J lost 3 bases, with 12 bases between them. The germline V gene encodes CDR1 SGHDT and CDR2 YYEEEE. This CDR3 comprises 14 residues. CDR3 sequence (DNA): TGTGCCAGCAGCTCGGTTGGGGGCGACTATGGCTACACCTTC. This encodes CASSSVGGDYGYTF.

In its sample, this clonotype was seen once. A much larger clonotype is one base distant, so this may be a read error. V is TRBV28 and J is TRBJ2-5; D is tentatively TRBD1 or TRBD2 (5 bases each). Trimming stripped 5 bases from V and 5 bases from J, with 18 bases between. CDR1 is MDHEN and CDR2 is SYDVKM in the germline V gene. The CDR3 has 15 amino acids. The CDR3 here is CASSLRLQWGETQYF. CDR3 bases: TGTGCCAGCAGTCTCCGTCTACAGTGGGGGGAGACCCAGTACTTC.

This clonotype was counted a single time. J is TRBJ2-1 and V is TRBV12-3 or TRBV12-4; 7 nucleotides agree with TRBD2. Losses at the gene ends were 10 bases for V and 5 bases for J; bases not matched to a gene: 14. This CDR3 region has 15 residues. DNA of the CDR3: TGTGCCAACAGGCCCCGACTAGCAGGAAACAATGAGCAGTTCTTC. This encodes CANRPRLAGNNEQFF.